Below, 29 T cell receptor beta chains from the same sample are listed, as sequenced in a study of cytomegalovirus exposure and HLA in healthy donors. Primers: 60 Vbeta forward and 13 Jbeta reverse. Produced via immunoSEQ multiplex PCR; TCRdb's table is partial and in-frame only. The sample contains roughly 200,000 clones, 60% to 85% of which appear only once. Sequenced: PBMCs. The receptors were gathered from a male donor in good health and CMV-seronegative.

This clone was detected only once. The chain carries TRBV5-5 and TRBJ2-7; 9 bases are a match to TRBD2. CDR1 and CDR2 (germline): SGHKS, YYEKEE (reference sequence). The V segment lost 4 bases and the J segment 2 bases; nucleotides outside the gene matches: 16. The CDR3 is 18 amino acids. In nucleotides, the CDR3 is TGTGCCAGCAGCCTGATCTCGTCCCGGACTAGCGCAGCCTACGAGCAGTACTTC. The encoded protein is CASSLISSRTSAAYEQYF.

To note about this clone: The same CDR3 can be traced to other DNA sequences in this sample. The chain links TRBV11-2 to TRBJ1-1; no reliable D call. Per germline, CDR1 SGHAT and CDR2 FQNNGV. V lost 3 bases and J 0 bases, leaving 14 bases between the germline ends. The CDR3 runs to 16 residues. This CDR3 is CASSFFPRDMNTEAFF. The CDR3, as DNA: TGTGCCAGCAGCTTCTTCCCCAGAGACATGAACACTGAAGCTTTCTTT.

The rearrangement joins TRBV7-3 to TRBJ1-2; 9 bases are a match to TRBD1. Germline values: CDR1 SGHTA, CDR2 FQGTGA. The CDR3 length is 13 residues. The V segment lost 8 bases and the J segment 7 bases; nucleotides outside the gene matches: 8. Here the CDR3 reads CASGTGGVGGYTF. The DNA for the CDR3 is TGTGCCAGCGGAACAGGGGGCGTTGGTGGCTACACCTTC.

The genes are TRBV28 and TRBJ1-5, with a weak D call TRBD1 (5 bases). This CDR3 contains 15 residues. The ends were cut back, 5 bases at V and 6 bases at J, with 17 bases in the middle. From germline, CDR1 is MDHEN and CDR2 SYDVKM. The CDR3, as DNA: TGTGCCAGCAGTGCAGGGATTATCAAGGGTCAGCCCCAGCATTTT. Translating it yields CASSAGIIKGQPQHF.

This clone showed up just once. The V gene is TRBV6-5, the J gene TRBJ1-5; 8 bases agree with TRBD1. The CDR3 covers 15 residues. The J segment lost 6 bases and the V segment lost 4 bases, leaving 8 bases of the junction unmatched. CDR1 and CDR2 from the germline V gene are MNHEY and SVGAGI. This chain's CDR3 is CASSSTTGATQPQHF. As DNA, the CDR3 is TGTGCCAGCAGTTCCACGACAGGGGCGACTCAGCCCCAGCATTTT.

The table lists this clone with a few counts. This chain joins TRBV5-4 and TRBJ2-1, with 9 bases fitting TRBD1. Unmatched junction bases numbered 9, after V lost 3 bases and J lost 5 bases. CDR1 SGHNT and CDR2 YYREEE come from the germline V gene (reference sequence). The CDR3 is made up of 16 amino acids. Here the CDR3 reads CASSSPLYRGHNEQFF. CDR3 sequence (DNA): TGTGCCAGCAGCTCGCCGCTGTACAGGGGGCACAATGAGCAGTTCTTC.

This sequence joins TRBV7-6 and TRBJ2-7; TRBD2 matches 7 bases. V lost 1 base, J lost 3 bases, and 3 bases stayed unmatched. CDR3 length: 14 amino acids. In germline, CDR1 is SGHVS, CDR2 FNYEAQ. The CDR3 nucleotides are TGTGCCAGCAGCTTAGAACGGGGGGACTACGAGCAGTACTTC. It is translated as CASSLERGDYEQYF.

The table lists this clone with a few counts. The chain is built from TRBV6-6 and TRBJ1-2, with TRBD1 matching over 9 bases. The CDR3 runs 14 residues. CDR1 and CDR2 (germline): MNHNY, SVGAGI (reference sequence). The V and J ends lost 6 bases and 4 bases, in that order; junction bases with no gene match: 6. CDR3 coding DNA: TGTGCCAGCAGCCCGACAGGGGGGTCCTATGGCTACACCTTC. Its translation: CASSPTGGSYGYTF.

This chain uses TRBV15 with TRBJ1-2; 11 bases agree with TRBD1. CDR1 is LNHNV, CDR2 YYDKDF, per germline (reference sequence). The CDR3 runs 15 residues. Trimming removed 5 bases from V and 4 bases from J; junction bases left unmatched: 6. The CDR3 DNA is TGTGCCACCAGCGGCCGGGACAGGGGGATCTATGGCTACACCTTC. It is translated as CATSGRDRGIYGYTF. Full variable domain (missing parts from reference TRBV15 and TRBJ1-2): DAMVIQNPRYQVTQFGKPVTLSCSQTLNHNVMYWYQQKSSQAPKLLFHYYDKDFNNEADTPDNFQSRRPNTSFCFLDIRSPGLGDTAMYLCATSGRDRGIYGYTFGSGTRLTVV.

V usage is TRBV4-2 and J usage is TRBJ2-2; 9 bases are a match to TRBD2. The length of the CDR3 is 16 residues. Germline V gene data show CDR1 as LGHNA and CDR2 as YNFKEQ. The V segment lost 3 bases and the J segment 5 bases; nucleotides outside the gene matches: 7. CDR3 protein: CASSHTQAGGTGELFF. For the CDR3, the DNA is TGTGCCAGCAGCCACACCCAAGCGGGAGGTACCGGGGAGCTGTTTTTT.

The chain links TRBV4-1 to TRBJ2-1; a weak D match, TRBD2 (5 bases). V gave up 4 bases and J gave up 1 base, with 17 bases separating them. Per germline, CDR1 MGHRA and CDR2 YSYEKL. CDR3 length: 17 amino acids. CDR3 protein: CASSPRGTGLSYNEQFF. The CDR3 DNA follows: TGCGCCAGCAGCCCACGGGGAACGGGTTTGTCCTACAATGAGCAGTTCTTC.

The chain combines TRBV25-1 with TRBJ2-2; a possible D gene is TRBD2 (6 bases). There are 16 residues in the CDR3. With 2 bases removed from V and 4 bases from J, the gap between germline ends came to 14 bases. Germline V gene sequence: CDR1 MGHDK, CDR2 SYGVNS. The CDR3 reads CASSEGGTLSTGELFF. The CDR3 nucleotides are TGTGCCAGCAGTGAAGGGGGGACTCTAAGCACCGGGGAGCTGTTTTTT.

This clone was picked up a small number of times. This sequence joins TRBV14 and TRBJ2-3; D is unresolved. Germline values: CDR1 SGHDN, CDR2 FVKESK. The CDR3 runs to 11 residues. Trimming left V 5 bases short and J 2 bases short, with 2 bases between. The CDR3 DNA is TGTGCCAGCAGCTACACAGATACGCAGTATTTT. It translates to CASSYTDTQYF.

V gene TRBV18 combines with J gene TRBJ1-2, with 7 bases lining up with TRBD1. The CDR3 is 13 amino acids. CDR1 and CDR2 from the germline V gene are KGHSH and LQKENI. Unmatched junction bases numbered 2, after V lost 2 bases and J lost 5 bases. CDR3 nucleotides: TGTGCCAGCTCACCAGAGGGGGCGTATGGCTACACCTTC. This gives the protein CASSPEGAYGYTF.

This chain uses TRBV4-2 with TRBJ2-6, with 12 bases identical to TRBD2. The CDR3 loop spans 17 amino acids. J lost 1 base, V lost 4 bases, and 2 bases had no gene match. From germline, CDR1 is LGHNA and CDR2 YNFKEQ. CDR3 bases: TGTGCCAGCAGCCTACTAGCGGGGGGATCTGGGGCCAACGTCCTGACTTTC. Its protein is CASSLLAGGSGANVLTF.

The chain has TRBV14 and TRBJ2-6, with unresolved D. Germline V gives CDR1 SGHDN, CDR2 FVKESK. The CDR3 sequence is 17 residues long. V lost 4 bases and J 0 bases, leaving 13 bases between the germline ends. CDR3 loop: CASSPWALSSGANVLTF. For the CDR3, the DNA is TGTGCCAGCAGCCCCTGGGCCCTGAGCTCTGGGGCCAACGTCCTGACTTTC.

This clone was seen a few times. This chain connects TRBV6-6 to TRBJ2-1; D possibly corresponds to TRBD2 (5 bases). The germline V gene has CDR1 MNHNY and CDR2 SVGAGI (reference sequence). The V end lost 9 bases, the J end lost 10 bases, and 16 bases lay between the germline ends. CDR3 size: 12 residues. CDR3 protein: CASYTGSMEQFF. CDR3 coding DNA: TGTGCCAGTTATACGGGGTCGATGGAGCAGTTCTTC.

J is TRBJ1-1 and V is TRBV27; 9 bases are a match to TRBD1. The germline V gene has CDR1 MNHEY and CDR2 SMNVEV (reference sequence). The ends lost 4 bases at V and 5 bases at J; junction bases unmatched: 5. This CDR3 has 14 residues. For the CDR3, the DNA is TGTGCCAGCAGTTCCAGACAGGGGGTGACTGAAGCTTTCTTT. Protein: CASSSRQGVTEAFF.

The chain recombines TRBV30 with TRBJ2-3, with 10 bases aligning to TRBD1. This CDR3 region has 14 residues. Germline CDR1 reads GTSNPN; CDR2 reads SVGIG (reference sequence). V dropped 4 bases and J dropped 8; count of bases not matched to a gene: 9. The CDR3 sequence: CAWKGQGPLSTQYF. The CDR3, as DNA: TGTGCCTGGAAGGGACAGGGGCCCCTTAGTACGCAGTATTTT.

The chain has TRBV30 and TRBJ2-5, with D possibly TRBD1 on 7 matching bases. Between the trimmed V and J ends, which lost 0 bases and 5 bases, there was a span of 16 bases. The CDR3 covers 15 residues. The V gene's germline CDR1 is GTSNPN and CDR2 SVGIG (reference sequence). The CDR3 DNA reads TGTGCCTGGAGTGTCGTAGGGGGCGGAGGGGAGACCCAGTACTTC. Its protein is CAWSVVGGGGETQYF.

This clone was seen a handful of times. The genes are TRBV5-1 and TRBJ1-1; D unresolved. The V and J ends lost 0 bases and 5 bases respectively, with 20 bases between them. The CDR3 sequence is 17 residues long. Germline V lookup: CDR1 SGHRS, CDR2 YFSETQ. CDR3 sequence: CASSLAILSESGTEAFF. In nucleotides, the CDR3 is TGCGCCAGCAGCTTGGCCATCCTCTCAGAGTCCGGGACTGAAGCTTTCTTT.

The chain has TRBV7-9 and TRBJ2-1, with D maybe TRBD2 (6 bases). Germline V gene sequence: CDR1 SEHNR, CDR2 FQNEAQ (reference sequence). The CDR3 loop spans 15 amino acids. Deletions cut 0 bases from V and 3 bases from J, with 9 bases between. CDR3 sequence: CASSLAWGDYNEQFF. CDR3 in DNA: TGTGCCAGCAGCTTAGCGTGGGGGGACTACAATGAGCAGTTCTTC.

The chain carries TRBV5-4 and TRBJ2-7; D is possibly TRBD1 (6 bases). Germline-derived CDR1 and CDR2 are SGHNT and YYREEE (reference sequence). V was shortened by 8 bases and J by 0 bases, with 18 bases between the two germline ends. The CDR3 loop spans 15 amino acids. CDR3 protein: CASGGGPLSSYEQYF. In DNA form, the CDR3 reads TGTGCCAGTGGGGGCGGGCCATTGAGCTCCTACGAGCAGTACTTC.

The rearrangement uses TRBV10-1 and TRBJ1-1; D is perhaps TRBD1 (6 bases). The CDR3 contains 14 residues. Deletions cut 3 bases from V and 0 bases from J, with 8 bases between. CDR1 and CDR2 from the germline V gene are WNHNN and SYGVQD (reference sequence). The CDR3 DNA sequence: TGCGCCAGCAGTGAACAGGGACTGAACACTGAAGCTTTCTTT. It specifies CASSEQGLNTEAFF.

This clone was picked up a small number of times. The chain has TRBV7-8 and TRBJ1-1, with a weak D call TRBD1 (5 bases). There are 13 residues in the CDR3. V was clipped by 5 bases and J by 0 bases, with 7 bases between them. Germline V gives CDR1 SGHVS, CDR2 FQNEAQ. The DNA for the CDR3 is TGTGCCAGCAGCCGGGGGTTGAACACTGAAGCTTTCTTT. Its protein product is CASSRGLNTEAFF.

The chain recombines TRBV9 with TRBJ2-1, with 7 positions matching TRBD2. CDR1 and CDR2 from the germline V gene are SGDLS and YYNGEE. Trimming took 1 base from V and 1 from J; bases not matched to a gene: 2. This CDR3 comprises 15 residues. DNA of the CDR3: TGTGCCAGCAGCGTATGGGGGGGTTCCTACAATGAGCAGTTCTTC. Protein product: CASSVWGGSYNEQFF.

The chain has TRBV13 and TRBJ2-7; 10 bases align to TRBD1. The CDR3 extends over 15 amino acids. Germline CDR1 and CDR2: PRHDT and FYEKMQ (reference sequence). J gave up 1 base and V 4 bases, and 4 bases lay outside the gene matches. The CDR3 DNA follows: TGTGCCAGCAGCTCCCCGGGACAGGGGTCCTACGAGCAGTACTTC. Translating it yields CASSSPGQGSYEQYF.

The rearrangement uses TRBV28 and TRBJ2-5; weak D call: TRBD2 (5 bases). V was trimmed by 7 bases and J by 7 bases, leaving 10 bases between them. The CDR3 totals 11 residues. Germline V gives CDR1 MDHEN, CDR2 SYDVKM. The CDR3 sequence: CASTSRGTQYF. CDR3 coding DNA: TGTGCCAGCACCTCACGGGGGACCCAGTACTTC.

This chain connects TRBV7-8 to TRBJ2-2, with TRBD2 identical over 10 bases. After removal of 1 base from V and 1 base from J, the junction contained 6 bases not matched to a gene. The CDR3 has 18 residues. Germline V CDR1 and CDR2: SGHVS, FQNEAQ. DNA of the CDR3: TGTGCCAGCAGCTTAGTAGCGGGAGGATTCTGGAACACCGGGGAGCTGTTTTTT. It codes for CASSLVAGGFWNTGELFF.